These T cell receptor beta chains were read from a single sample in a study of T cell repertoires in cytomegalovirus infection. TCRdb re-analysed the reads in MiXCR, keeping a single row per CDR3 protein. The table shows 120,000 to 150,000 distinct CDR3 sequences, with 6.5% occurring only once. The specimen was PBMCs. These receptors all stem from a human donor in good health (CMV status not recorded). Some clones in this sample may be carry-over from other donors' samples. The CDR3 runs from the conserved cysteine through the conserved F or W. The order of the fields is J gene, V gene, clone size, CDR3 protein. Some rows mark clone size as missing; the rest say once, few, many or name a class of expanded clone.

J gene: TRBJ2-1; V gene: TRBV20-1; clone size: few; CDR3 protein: CSARDRGRLNEQFF
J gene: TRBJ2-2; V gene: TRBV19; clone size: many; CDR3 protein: CASSIVGPGGSPGELFF
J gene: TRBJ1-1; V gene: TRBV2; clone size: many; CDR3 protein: CASSDHHALNTEAFF
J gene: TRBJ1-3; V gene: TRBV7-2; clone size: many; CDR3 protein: CASSWRSQGNTIYF
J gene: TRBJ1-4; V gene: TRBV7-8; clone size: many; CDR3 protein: CASSPQGAGEKLFF
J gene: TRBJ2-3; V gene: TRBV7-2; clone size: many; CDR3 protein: CASSFRPDRGRTDTQYF
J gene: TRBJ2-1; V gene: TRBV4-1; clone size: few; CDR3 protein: CASSHRDRDHNEQFF
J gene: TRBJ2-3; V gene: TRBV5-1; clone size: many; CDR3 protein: CASSPPAGGTTDTQYF
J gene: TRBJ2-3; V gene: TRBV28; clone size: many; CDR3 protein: CASSPPGLASTDTQYF
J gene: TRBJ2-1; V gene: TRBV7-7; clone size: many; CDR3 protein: CASSRTGDNEQFF
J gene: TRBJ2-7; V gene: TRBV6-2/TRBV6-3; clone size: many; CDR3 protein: CASSDRQGASEQYF
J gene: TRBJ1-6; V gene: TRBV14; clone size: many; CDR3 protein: CASSQDIAPQVGVNSPLHF
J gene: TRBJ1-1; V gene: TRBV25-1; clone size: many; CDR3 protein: CASSGRSGRITEAFF
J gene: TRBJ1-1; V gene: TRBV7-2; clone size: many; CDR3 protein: CASSLLLSDRTEAFF
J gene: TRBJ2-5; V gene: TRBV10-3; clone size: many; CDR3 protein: CAIAPRSGETQYF
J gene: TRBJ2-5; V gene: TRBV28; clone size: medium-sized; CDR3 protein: CASSSPYEEAPRTETQYF
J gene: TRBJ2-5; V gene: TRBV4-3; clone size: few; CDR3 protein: CASSHARRGQLQETQYF
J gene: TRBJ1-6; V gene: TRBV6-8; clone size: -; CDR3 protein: CASCVEAEIGSPLHF
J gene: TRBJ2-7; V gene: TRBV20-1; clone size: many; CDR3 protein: CSATRTVGNEQYF
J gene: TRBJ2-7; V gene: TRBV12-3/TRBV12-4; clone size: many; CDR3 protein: CASRASYEQYF
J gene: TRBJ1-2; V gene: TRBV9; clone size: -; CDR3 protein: CASSSRTGGAYGYTF
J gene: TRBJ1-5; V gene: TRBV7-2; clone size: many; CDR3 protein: CASSLGGVYSNQPQHF
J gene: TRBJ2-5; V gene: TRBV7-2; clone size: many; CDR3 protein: CASSTLAGGPRETQYF
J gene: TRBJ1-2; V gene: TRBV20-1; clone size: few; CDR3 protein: CSPVMTPNYGYTF
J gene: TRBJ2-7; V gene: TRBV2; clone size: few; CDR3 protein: CATKDRVSYEQYF
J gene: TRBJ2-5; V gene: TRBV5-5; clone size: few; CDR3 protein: CASSLGGAGSGTQYF
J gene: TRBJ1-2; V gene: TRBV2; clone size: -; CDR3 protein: CASNRDVNYGYTF
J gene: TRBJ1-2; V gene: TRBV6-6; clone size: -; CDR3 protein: CASTDRTAGGYTF
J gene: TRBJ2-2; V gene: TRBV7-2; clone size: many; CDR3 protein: CASSHGTRSPGELFF